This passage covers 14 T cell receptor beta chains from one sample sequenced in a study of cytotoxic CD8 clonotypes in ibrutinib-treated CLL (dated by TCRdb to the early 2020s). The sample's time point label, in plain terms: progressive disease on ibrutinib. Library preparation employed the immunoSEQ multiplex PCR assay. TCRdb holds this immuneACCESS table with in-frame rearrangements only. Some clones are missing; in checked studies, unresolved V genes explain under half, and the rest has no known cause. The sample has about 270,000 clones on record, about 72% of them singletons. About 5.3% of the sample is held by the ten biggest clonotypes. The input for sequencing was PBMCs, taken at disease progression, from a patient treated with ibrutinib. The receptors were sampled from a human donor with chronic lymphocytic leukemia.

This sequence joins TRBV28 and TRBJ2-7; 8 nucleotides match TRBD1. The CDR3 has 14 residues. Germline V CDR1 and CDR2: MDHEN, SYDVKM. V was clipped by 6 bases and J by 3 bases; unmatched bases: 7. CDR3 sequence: CASSLTGVIYEQYF. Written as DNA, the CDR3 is TGTGCCAGCAGCCTGACAGGGGTTATCTACGAGCAGTACTTC.

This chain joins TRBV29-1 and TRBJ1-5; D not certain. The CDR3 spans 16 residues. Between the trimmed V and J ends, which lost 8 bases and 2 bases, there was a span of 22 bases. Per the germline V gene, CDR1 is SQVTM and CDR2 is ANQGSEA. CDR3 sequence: CSPRVQSFYRNQPQHF. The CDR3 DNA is TGCAGCCCTAGGGTACAGTCCTTTTATCGCAATCAGCCCCAGCATTTT.

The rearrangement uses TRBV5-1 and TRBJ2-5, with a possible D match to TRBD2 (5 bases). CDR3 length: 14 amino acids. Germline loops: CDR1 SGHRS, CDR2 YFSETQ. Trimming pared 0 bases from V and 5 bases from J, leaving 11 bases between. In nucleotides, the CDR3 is TGCGCCAGCAGCTTGGGATCTAGCATGGAGACCCAGTACTTC. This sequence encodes CASSLGSSMETQYF.

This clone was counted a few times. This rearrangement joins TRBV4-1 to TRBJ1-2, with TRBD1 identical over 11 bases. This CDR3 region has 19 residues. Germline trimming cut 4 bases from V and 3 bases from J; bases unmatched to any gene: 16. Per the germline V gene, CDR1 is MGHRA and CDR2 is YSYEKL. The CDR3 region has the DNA TGCGCCAGCAGCCCTGCTCCAACTGGACAGGGGGCGCTTGACTATGGCTACACCTTC. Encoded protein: CASSPAPTGQGALDYGYTF.

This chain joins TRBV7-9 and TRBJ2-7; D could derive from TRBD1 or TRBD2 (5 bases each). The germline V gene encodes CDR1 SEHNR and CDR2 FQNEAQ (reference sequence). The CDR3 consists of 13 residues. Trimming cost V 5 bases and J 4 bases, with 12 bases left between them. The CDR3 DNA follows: TGTGCCAGCAGCCGAGGGGATATTTACGAGCAGTACTTC. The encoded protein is CASSRGDIYEQYF.

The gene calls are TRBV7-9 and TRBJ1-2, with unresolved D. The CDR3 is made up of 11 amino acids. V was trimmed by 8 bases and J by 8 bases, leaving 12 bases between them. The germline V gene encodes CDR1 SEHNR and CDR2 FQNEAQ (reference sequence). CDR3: CASRGVDGYTF. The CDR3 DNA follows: TGTGCCAGCCGAGGTGTGGACGGCTACACCTTC.

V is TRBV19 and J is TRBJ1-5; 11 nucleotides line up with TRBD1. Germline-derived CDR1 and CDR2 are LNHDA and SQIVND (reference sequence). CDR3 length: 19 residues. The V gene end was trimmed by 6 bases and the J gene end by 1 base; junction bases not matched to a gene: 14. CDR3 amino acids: CASREDRTGGSRSNQPQHF. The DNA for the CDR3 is TGTGCCAGTAGGGAAGACCGGACAGGGGGCAGTCGGAGCAATCAGCCCCAGCATTTT.

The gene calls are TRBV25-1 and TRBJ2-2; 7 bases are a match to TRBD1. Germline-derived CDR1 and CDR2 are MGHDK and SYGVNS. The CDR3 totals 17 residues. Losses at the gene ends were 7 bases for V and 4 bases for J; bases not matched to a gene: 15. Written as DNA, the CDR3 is TGTGCCAGCAAATCCCTTGGAGGACAGGACAGCACCGGGGAGCTGTTTTTT. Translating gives CASKSLGGQDSTGELFF.

The CDR3 reads CSVERGLETQYF. Written as DNA, the CDR3 is TGCAGCGTTGAAAGGGGGCTGGAGACCCAGTACTTC. The chain couples TRBV29-1 to TRBJ2-5, with 7 bases that match TRBD1. This CDR3 has 12 residues. Germline values: CDR1 SQVTM, CDR2 ANQGSEA. V lost 2 bases to trimming and J lost 5 bases; unmatched junction nucleotides: 2.

The CDR3, as DNA: TGTGCCAGCAGCTTGGAGGGCGGGAGGCCGAACACCGGGGAGCTGTTTTTT. This encodes CASSLEGGRPNTGELFF. This chain uses TRBV5-5 with TRBJ2-2; TRBD2 aligns across 8 bases. The CDR3 loop spans 17 amino acids. The ends lost 0 bases at V and 0 bases at J; junction bases unmatched: 4. In germline, CDR1 is SGHKS, CDR2 YYEKEE (reference sequence).

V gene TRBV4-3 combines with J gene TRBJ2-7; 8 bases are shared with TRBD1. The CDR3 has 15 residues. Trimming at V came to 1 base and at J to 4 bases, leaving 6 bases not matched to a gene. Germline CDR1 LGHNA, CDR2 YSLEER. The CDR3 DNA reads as TGCGCCAGCAGCCAAGCGGACAGGGCTCGGTACGAGCAGTACTTC. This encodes CASSQADRARYEQYF.

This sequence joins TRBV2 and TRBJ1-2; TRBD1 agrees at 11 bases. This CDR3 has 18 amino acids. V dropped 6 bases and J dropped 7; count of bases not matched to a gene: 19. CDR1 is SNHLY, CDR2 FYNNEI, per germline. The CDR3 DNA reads TGTGCCAGCAGAGATAGATCCGGGACAGGGGGGTTCATACGTGGCTACACCTTC. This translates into CASRDRSGTGGFIRGYTF.

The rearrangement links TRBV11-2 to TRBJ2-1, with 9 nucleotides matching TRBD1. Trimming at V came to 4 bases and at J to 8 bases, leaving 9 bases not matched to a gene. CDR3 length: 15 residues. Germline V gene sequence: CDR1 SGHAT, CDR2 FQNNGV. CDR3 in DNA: TGTGCCAGCAGCTATTCGACAGGGGGGATTGATGAGCAGTTCTTC. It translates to CASSYSTGGIDEQFF.

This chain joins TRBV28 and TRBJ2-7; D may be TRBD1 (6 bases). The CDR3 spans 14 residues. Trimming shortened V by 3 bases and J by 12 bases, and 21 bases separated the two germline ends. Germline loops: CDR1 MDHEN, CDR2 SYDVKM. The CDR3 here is CASSFGPQRDTPYF. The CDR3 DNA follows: TGTGCCAGCAGTTTCGGTCCCCAAAGGGACACCCCGTACTTC. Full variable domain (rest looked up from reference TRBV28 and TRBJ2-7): DVKVTQSSRYLVKRTGEKVFLECVQDMDHENMFWYRQDPGLGLRLIYFSYDVKMKEKGDIPEGYSVSREKKERFSLILESASTNQTSMYLCASSFGPQRDTPYFGPGTRLTVT.